Below, 27 T cell receptor beta chains from the same sample are listed, as sequenced in a study of OX40 agonist ivuxolimab in advanced cancers. Measured with immunoSEQ multiplex PCR; TCRdb has only the in-frame clones, and not every one. This sample carries about 55,000 clones, approximately 83% of them seen once, and the ten largest clones take roughly 13%. This specimen was CD4+ or CD8+ T cells sorted from blood, taken in a trial of the OX40 agonist ivuxolimab. All receptors come from an adult with an advanced solid tumor such as melanoma, head and neck, liver or kidney cancer.

The V gene is TRBV9, the J gene TRBJ2-3, with TRBD2 matching over 10 bases. Per the germline V gene, CDR1 is SGDLS and CDR2 is YYNGEE. Trimming at V came to 3 bases and at J to 6 bases, leaving 13 bases not matched to a gene. This CDR3 is 17 amino acids long. The CDR3 spells CASSDQPERGGWDTQYF. The CDR3 DNA sequence: TGTGCCAGCAGCGATCAGCCGGAGCGGGGGGGTTGGGATACGCAGTATTTT.

The DNA for the CDR3 is TGTGCCAGCAGTAGGACATCCTACGAGCAGTACTTC. Translating gives CASSRTSYEQYF. The genes are TRBV7-9 and TRBJ2-7; D is possibly TRBD1 (5 bases). Trimming cost V 6 bases and J 1 base, with 7 bases left between them. Germline CDR1 SEHNR, CDR2 FQNEAQ (reference sequence). The CDR3 is 12 residues long.

In its sample, this clone was seen once. This sequence joins TRBV4-1 and TRBJ1-2; D unresolved. There are 14 residues in the CDR3. Per germline, CDR1 MGHRA and CDR2 YSYEKL. Trimming took off 1 base at V and 4 bases at J, with 10 bases between the two ends. CDR3 sequence: CASSQATEVYGYTF. The CDR3 coding sequence is TGCGCCAGCAGCCAAGCTACGGAAGTCTATGGCTACACCTTC.

This clone was observed once. The rearrangement joins TRBV28 to TRBJ1-1; weak D call: TRBD1 (5 bases). V lost 3 bases to trimming and J lost 5 bases, with 13 bases between them. Germline CDR1 reads MDHEN; CDR2 reads SYDVKM. CDR3 length: 14 residues. The CDR3 DNA is TGTGCCAGCAGTTTGTACGACAGAGGGACTGAAGCTTTCTTT. Its protein product is CASSLYDRGTEAFF.

This chain links TRBV7-2 with TRBJ1-5; possibly TRBD1 for D (5 bases). V gave up 5 bases and J gave up 0 bases, with 17 bases separating them. CDR3 length: 17 amino acids. Germline CDR1 and CDR2: SGHTA and FQGNSA. The CDR3 loop reads CASSLGGRQYSNQPQHF. For the CDR3, the DNA is TGTGCCAGCAGCCTGGGGGGGAGGCAATATAGCAATCAGCCCCAGCATTTT. The full variable domain, with the rest looked up from reference TRBV7-2 and TRBJ1-5, is GAGVSQSPSNKVTEKGKDVELRCDPISGHTALYWYRQSLGQGLEFLIYFQGNSAPDKSGLPSDRFSAERTGGSVSTLTIQRTQQEDSAVYLCASSLGGRQYSNQPQHFGDGTRLSIL.

The chain is built from TRBV4-3 and TRBJ2-4, with unresolved D. With 6 bases removed from V and 0 bases from J, the gap between germline ends came to 12 bases. Germline-derived CDR1 and CDR2 are LGHNA and YSLEER. The CDR3 length is 15 residues. CDR3 sequence (DNA): TGCGCCAGCAGTCTCCATTTCTCAGCCAAAAACATTCAGTACTTC. It yields the protein CASSLHFSAKNIQYF.

The chain links TRBV19 to TRBJ1-5, with 7 positions matching TRBD1. Looked up from germline, CDR1 is LNHDA and CDR2 is SQIVND (reference sequence). J lost 7 bases, V lost 6 bases, and 12 bases had no gene match. CDR3 length equals 15 residues. CDR3 DNA: TGTGCCAGTAGAACCTCCGGGACAGAGATACAGCCCCAGCATTTT. Translation: CASRTSGTEIQPQHF.

V usage is TRBV28 and J usage is TRBJ2-5; perhaps TRBD2 as D (6 bases). V shed 2 bases and J shed 1 base, with 23 bases lying between them. The germline V gene encodes CDR1 MDHEN and CDR2 SYDVKM. This CDR3 contains 19 residues. In nucleotides, the CDR3 is TGTGCCAGCAGTTTAGGGTTTGGGGGGTTGTTCCCAGGCCAAGAGACCCAGTACTTC. Its translation is CASSLGFGGLFPGQETQYF.

The CDR3 DNA follows: TGTGCCAGCAGCGTAACAATGGGCATCCACACAGATACGCAGTATTTT. It codes for CASSVTMGIHTDTQYF. The chain uses TRBV9 and TRBJ2-3, with D unresolved. Germline V gives CDR1 SGDLS, CDR2 YYNGEE. The V end lost 1 base, the J end lost 2 bases, and 14 bases lay between the germline ends. This CDR3 contains 16 residues.

This clone was recorded once. The V gene is TRBV27, the J gene TRBJ1-5, with 10 bases matching TRBD1. With V trimmed by 5 bases and J by 4 bases, 5 bases remained unmatched. The CDR3 contains 15 residues. The V gene's germline CDR1 is MNHEY and CDR2 SMNVEV (reference sequence). DNA of the CDR3: TGTGCCAGCAGTCCCCGGGACAGGGGTAATCAGCCCCAGCATTTT. Protein: CASSPRDRGNQPQHF.

The rearrangement uses TRBV15 and TRBJ1-1; 7 bases align to TRBD1. V lost 8 bases and J lost 1; bases outside the gene matches: 4. The germline gives CDR1 LNHNV, CDR2 YYDKDF (reference sequence). The CDR3 is 13 amino acids. CDR3: CATSDRTNTEAFF. The CDR3 coding sequence is TGTGCCACCTCGGACAGGACGAACACTGAAGCTTTCTTT.

The chain uses TRBV19 and TRBJ1-2; D remains ambiguous. Germline assignment: CDR1 LNHDA and CDR2 SQIVND (reference sequence). This CDR3 has 17 amino acids. The V gene lost 5 bases and the J gene lost 6 bases, with 25 bases spanning the gap. CDR3 sequence reads: CASSSSTFGEGEDGYTF. The CDR3 DNA sequence: TGTGCCAGTAGTTCATCGACATTCGGGGAGGGTGAAGATGGCTACACCTTC.

This rearrangement joins TRBV7-6 to TRBJ1-5; no clear D gene. CDR1 is SGHVS and CDR2 is FNYEAQ in the germline V gene. The CDR3 is made up of 16 amino acids. Trimming took 5 bases from V and 0 from J, leaving 14 bases between them. Written as DNA, the CDR3 is TGTGCCAGCAGCCCCTACAGCTATCATAGCAATCAGCCCCAGCATTTT. Translating it yields CASSPYSYHSNQPQHF.

This chain links TRBV15 with TRBJ1-4; D is uncertain. The germline V and J ends were trimmed by 8 bases and 5 bases, with 9 bases remaining between them. The germline V gene has CDR1 LNHNV and CDR2 YYDKDF (reference sequence). The length of the CDR3 is 12 residues. CDR3 residues: CATSGRNEKLFF. CDR3 nucleotides: TGTGCCACCTCGGGCAGAAATGAAAAACTGTTTTTT.

On this clone: The same CDR3 also results from other DNA sequences found in this sample. V usage is TRBV29-1 and J usage is TRBJ2-2; D gene unclear. Trimming took off 4 bases at V and 6 bases at J, with 9 bases between the two ends. Germline-derived CDR1 and CDR2 are SQVTM and ANQGSEA. The CDR3 runs 12 residues. CDR3 in DNA: TGCAGCGTTGTGGGCAGATCCGGGGAGCTGTTTTTT. Protein sequence: CSVVGRSGELFF.

This chain joins TRBV6-5 and TRBJ2-5, with a possible D match to TRBD1 (5 bases). V was pared by 6 bases and J by 0 bases, with 8 bases between. The CDR3 covers 13 residues. Germline V gene sequence: CDR1 MNHEY, CDR2 SVGAGI. CDR3 loop: CASSMDNQETQYF. The DNA of the CDR3 is TGTGCCAGCAGCATGGACAACCAAGAGACCCAGTACTTC.

This chain's CDR3 is CASSPGVGQGFNEQFF. The CDR3 DNA follows: TGCGCCAGCAGCCCAGGGGTAGGACAGGGGTTCAATGAGCAGTTCTTC. The chain is built from TRBV4-1 and TRBJ2-1; 9 bases match TRBD1. The CDR3 consists of 16 residues. V gave up 4 bases and J gave up 6 bases; unmatched junction bases: 10. From germline, CDR1 is MGHRA and CDR2 YSYEKL.

This clone is a singleton in its sample. The chain joins TRBV10-2 to TRBJ2-5; perhaps TRBD2 as D (6 bases). Trimming left V 8 bases short and J 5 bases short, with 18 bases between. The CDR3 length is 14 residues. Germline CDR1 is WSHSY and CDR2 is SAAADI. The CDR3, as DNA: TGCGCCAGCCGACTAGTCTCGGGTGGGGAGACCCAGTACTTC. Protein product: CASRLVSGGETQYF.

The genes are TRBV7-8 and TRBJ2-7, with D uncertain. The CDR3 spans 16 residues. V lost 5 bases and J lost 2, with 19 bases in between. Per germline, CDR1 SGHVS and CDR2 FQNEAQ. The CDR3 DNA reads TGTGCCAGCAGCACGGAAAAAGACAACTGGCCCTACGAGCAGTACTTC. Amino acids: CASSTEKDNWPYEQYF.

V and J are TRBV11-2 and TRBJ2-5; 7 bases line up with TRBD1. This CDR3 spans 14 amino acids. V gave up 5 bases and J gave up 5 bases; unmatched junction bases: 8. Germline CDR1 is SGHAT and CDR2 is FQNNGV. CDR3 amino acids: CASSLTGERETQYF. Written as DNA, the CDR3 is TGTGCCAGCAGCCTTACAGGGGAGCGGGAGACCCAGTACTTC. Together with reference TRBV11-2 and TRBJ2-5, the CDR3 gives the full variable domain: EAGVAQSPRYKIIEKRQSVAFWCNPISGHATLYWYQQILGQGPKLLIQFQNNGVVDDSQLPKDRFSAERLKGVDSTLKIQPAKLEDSAVYLCASSLTGERETQYFGPGTRLLVL.

The chain's CDR3 is CASSSRDRFETQYF. Here the CDR3 DNA reads TGCGCCAGCAGCTCCCGGGACAGGTTCGAGACCCAGTACTTC. The genes are TRBV4-1 and TRBJ2-5; 8 bases fit TRBD1. The CDR3 has 14 residues. The junction had 7 bases not matched to a gene; V was cut back by 5 bases and J by 5 bases. Germline V gene lookup returns CDR1 MGHRA and CDR2 YSYEKL.

By share, this clone counts as medium-sized. V and J are TRBV6-5 and TRBJ1-4; D gene unclear. Germline V CDR1 and CDR2: MNHEY, SVGAGI. V gave up 5 bases and J gave up 7 bases, with 11 bases separating them. The CDR3 loop spans 13 amino acids. This CDR3 reads CASSPPDGEKLFF. The CDR3 coding sequence is TGTGCCAGCAGTCCCCCTGACGGTGAAAAACTGTTTTTT.

This chain uses TRBV5-5 with TRBJ2-7; D may be TRBD2 (5 bases). CDR3 length: 14 residues. The V end was cut by 0 bases, the J end by 4 bases, with 11 bases between. The germline V gene encodes CDR1 SGHKS and CDR2 YYEKEE (reference sequence). CDR3 sequence (DNA): TGTGCCAGCAGCTTGGCGGGGAAAGAATACGAGCAGTACTTC. Protein sequence: CASSLAGKEYEQYF.

This chain links TRBV4-1 with TRBJ1-5; weak D call: TRBD1 (5 bases). The germline gives CDR1 MGHRA, CDR2 YSYEKL. The CDR3 consists of 15 residues. V lost 2 bases, J lost 3 bases, and 11 bases lay in between. The CDR3 region is CASSQNQGDNQPQHF. Written as DNA, the CDR3 is TGCGCCAGCAGCCAAAACCAGGGTGACAATCAGCCCCAGCATTTT.

The gene calls are TRBV2 and TRBJ2-1; 7 bases map to TRBD2. Germline V gene data show CDR1 as SNHLY and CDR2 as FYNNEI. V gave up 1 base and J gave up 4 bases; unmatched junction bases: 16. CDR3 size: 19 residues. CDR3 DNA sequence: TGTGCCAGCAGTGAAGGGACTAGTGGGGGGTCATCCTTTTACAATGAGCAGTTCTTC. This sequence encodes CASSEGTSGGSSFYNEQFF.

CDR3 nucleotide sequence: TGTGCCAGCAGCTTAGATTACGTGGATGAGCAGTTCTTC. This encodes CASSLDYVDEQFF. V and J are TRBV11-2 and TRBJ2-1; no definite D call. CDR3 length equals 13 residues. The V end lost 0 bases, the J end lost 8 bases, and 8 bases lay between the germline ends. The germline V gene has CDR1 SGHAT and CDR2 FQNNGV.

This clone was recorded once. The chain employs TRBV27 and TRBJ2-7; D gene ambiguous. The V end was cut by 6 bases, the J end by 7 bases, with 13 bases between. The CDR3 spans 12 residues. Per germline, CDR1 MNHEY and CDR2 SMNVEV (reference sequence). CDR3 sequence (DNA): TGTGCCAGCAGCCTAATCTTAGGGGAGCAGTACTTC. Its translation is CASSLILGEQYF.